A single sample gave rise to the 2 T cell receptor beta chains below, sequenced in a study of T cell repertoires in cytomegalovirus infection. From the reads, TCRdb called clonotypes with MiXCR, one entry per CDR3 protein. The table has fewer than 700,000 distinct CDR3 sequences, 20% to 25% seen once. The sequenced sample consisted of CD8+ T cells from PBMCs. These receptor sequences come from a human donor in good health (CMV status not recorded). Some clones in this sample may be carry-over from other donors' samples.

This clonotype occurred many times. The chain combines TRBV28 with TRBJ1-6, with 9 bases matching TRBD1. Trimming removed 6 bases from V and 10 bases from J; junction bases left unmatched: 7. This CDR3 spans 14 amino acids. Germline values: CDR1 MDHEN, CDR2 SYDVKM. For the CDR3, the DNA is TGTGCCAGCAGCCACCGGGACAGGGAATCACCCCTCCACTTT. Translated, it gives CASSHRDRESPLHF.

Here the CDR3 DNA reads TGTGCCAGCAGCTTAGTGGGGACAGGGATGGACATTCAGTACTTC. Translation: CASSLVGTGMDIQYF. The chain recombines TRBV13 with TRBJ2-4; TRBD1 matches 9 bases. CDR1 and CDR2 (germline): PRHDT, FYEKMQ (reference sequence). The CDR3 runs to 15 residues. The J segment lost 8 bases and the V segment lost 1 base, leaving 6 bases of the junction unmatched.